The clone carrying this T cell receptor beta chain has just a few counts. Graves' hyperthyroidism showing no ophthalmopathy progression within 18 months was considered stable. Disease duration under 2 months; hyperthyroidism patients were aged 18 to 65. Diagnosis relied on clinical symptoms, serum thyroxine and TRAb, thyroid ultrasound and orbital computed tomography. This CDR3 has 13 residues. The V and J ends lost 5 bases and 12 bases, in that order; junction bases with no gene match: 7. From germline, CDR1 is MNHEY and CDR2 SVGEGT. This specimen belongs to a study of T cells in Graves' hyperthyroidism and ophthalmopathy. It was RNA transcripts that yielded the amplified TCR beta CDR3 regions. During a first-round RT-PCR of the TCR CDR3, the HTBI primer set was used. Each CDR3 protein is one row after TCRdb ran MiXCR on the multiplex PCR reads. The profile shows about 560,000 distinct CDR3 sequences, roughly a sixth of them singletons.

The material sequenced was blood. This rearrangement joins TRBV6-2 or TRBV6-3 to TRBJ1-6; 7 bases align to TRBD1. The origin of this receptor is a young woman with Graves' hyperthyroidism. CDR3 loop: CASSPGQIGPLHF. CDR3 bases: TGTGCCAGCAGTCCGGGACAGATAGGACCCCTCCACTTT.